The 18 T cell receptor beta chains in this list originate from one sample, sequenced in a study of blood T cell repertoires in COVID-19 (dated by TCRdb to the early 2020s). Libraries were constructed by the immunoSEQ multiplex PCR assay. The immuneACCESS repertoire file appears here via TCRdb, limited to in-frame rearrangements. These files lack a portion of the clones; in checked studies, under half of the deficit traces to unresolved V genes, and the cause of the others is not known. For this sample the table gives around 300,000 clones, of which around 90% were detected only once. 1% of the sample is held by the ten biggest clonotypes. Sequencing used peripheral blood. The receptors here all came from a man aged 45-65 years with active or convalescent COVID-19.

Written as DNA, the CDR3 is TGTGCCAGTAAATCTATTGGACGAGGGCGAGCTTTGAACACTGAAGCTTTCTTT. This sequence encodes CASKSIGRGRALNTEAFF. The rearrangement uses TRBV19 and TRBJ1-1, with no clear D. CDR1 is LNHDA and CDR2 is SQIVND in the germline V gene (reference sequence). Trimming pared 7 bases from V and 0 bases from J, leaving 24 bases between. There are 18 residues in the CDR3. Full variable domain (outside the CDR3, taken from reference TRBV19 and TRBJ1-1): DGGITQSPKYLFRKEGQNVTLSCEQNLNHDAMYWYRQDPGQGLRLIYYSQIVNDFQKGDIAEGYSVSREKKESFPLTVTSAQKNPTAFYLCASKSIGRGRALNTEAFFGQGTRLTVV.

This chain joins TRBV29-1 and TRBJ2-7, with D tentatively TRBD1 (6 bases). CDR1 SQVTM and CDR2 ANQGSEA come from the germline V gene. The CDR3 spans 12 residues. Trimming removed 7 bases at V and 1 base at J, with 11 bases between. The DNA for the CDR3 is TGCAGCGCGAGACAGGAGTCCTACGAGCAGTACTTC. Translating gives CSARQESYEQYF.

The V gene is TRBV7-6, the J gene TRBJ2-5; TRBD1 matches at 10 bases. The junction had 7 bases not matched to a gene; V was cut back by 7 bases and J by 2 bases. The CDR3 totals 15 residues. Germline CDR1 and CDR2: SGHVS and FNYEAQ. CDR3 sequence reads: CASTSGQGLQETQYF. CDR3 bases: TGTGCCAGCACCTCGGGACAGGGGCTTCAAGAGACCCAGTACTTC. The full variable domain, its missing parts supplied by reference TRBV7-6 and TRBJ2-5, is GAGVSQSPRYKVTKRGQDVALRCDPISGHVSLYWYRQALGQGPEFLTYFNYEAQQDKSGLPNDRFSAERPEGSISTLTIQRTEQRDSAMYRCASTSGQGLQETQYFGPGTRLLVL.

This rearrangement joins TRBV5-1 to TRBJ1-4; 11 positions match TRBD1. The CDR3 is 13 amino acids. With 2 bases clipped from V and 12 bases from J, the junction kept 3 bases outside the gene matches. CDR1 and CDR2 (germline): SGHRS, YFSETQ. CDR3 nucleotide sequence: TGCGCCAGCAGCTTTGGACAGGGGGCTGAACTGTTTTTT. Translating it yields CASSFGQGAELFF. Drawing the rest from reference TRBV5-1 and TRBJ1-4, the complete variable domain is KAGVTQTPRYLIKTRGQQVTLSCSPISGHRSVSWYQQTPGQGLQFLFEYFSETQRNKGNFPGRFSGRQFSNSRSEMNVSTLELGDSALYLCASSFGQGAELFFGSGTQLSVL.

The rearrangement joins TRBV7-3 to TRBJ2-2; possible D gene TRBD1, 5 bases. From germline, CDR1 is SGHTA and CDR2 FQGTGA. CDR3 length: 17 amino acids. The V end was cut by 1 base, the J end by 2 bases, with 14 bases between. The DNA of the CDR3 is TGTGCCAGCAGCTTAATGGGGCAGGGAAGTAACACCGGGGAGCTGTTTTTT. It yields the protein CASSLMGQGSNTGELFF.

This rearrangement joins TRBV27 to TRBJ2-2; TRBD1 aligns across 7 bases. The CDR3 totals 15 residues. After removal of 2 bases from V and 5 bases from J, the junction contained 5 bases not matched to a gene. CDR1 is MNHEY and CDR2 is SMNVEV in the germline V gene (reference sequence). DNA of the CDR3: TGTGCCAGCAGTTTAGAAGGGGGCTTTACCGGGGAGCTGTTTTTT. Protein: CASSLEGGFTGELFF.

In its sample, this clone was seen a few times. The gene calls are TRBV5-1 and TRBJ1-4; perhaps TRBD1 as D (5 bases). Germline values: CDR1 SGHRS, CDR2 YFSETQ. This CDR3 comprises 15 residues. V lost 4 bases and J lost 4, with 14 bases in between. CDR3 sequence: CASSRQGNDNEKLFF. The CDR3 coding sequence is TGCGCCAGCAGCCGTCAGGGTAATGATAATGAAAAACTGTTTTTT.

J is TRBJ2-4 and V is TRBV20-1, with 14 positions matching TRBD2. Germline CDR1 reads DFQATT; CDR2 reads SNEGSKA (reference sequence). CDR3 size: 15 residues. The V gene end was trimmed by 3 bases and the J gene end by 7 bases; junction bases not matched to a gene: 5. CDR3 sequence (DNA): TGCAGTGCTAGTGGGACTAGCGGGAGTAGGAACATTCAGTACTTC. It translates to CSASGTSGSRNIQYF.

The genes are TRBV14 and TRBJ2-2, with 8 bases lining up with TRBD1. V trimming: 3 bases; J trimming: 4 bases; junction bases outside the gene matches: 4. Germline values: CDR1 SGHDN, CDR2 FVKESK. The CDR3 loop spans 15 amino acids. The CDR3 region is CASSHRGLGTGELFF. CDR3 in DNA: TGTGCCAGCAGCCACAGGGGGCTGGGCACCGGGGAGCTGTTTTTT.

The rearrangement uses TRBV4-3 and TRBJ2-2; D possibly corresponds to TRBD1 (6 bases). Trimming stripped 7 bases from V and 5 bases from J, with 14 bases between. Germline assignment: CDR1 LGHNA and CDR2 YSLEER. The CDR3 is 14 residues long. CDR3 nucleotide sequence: TGCGCCAGCAAGCCAAAGGACAGTACCGGGGAGCTGTTTTTT. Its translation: CASKPKDSTGELFF.

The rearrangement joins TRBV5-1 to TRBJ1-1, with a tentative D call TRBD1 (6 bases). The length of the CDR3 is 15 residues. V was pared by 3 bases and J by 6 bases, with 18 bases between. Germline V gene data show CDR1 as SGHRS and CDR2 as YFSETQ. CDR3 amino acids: CASSSTRGTISEAFF. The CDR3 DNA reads TGCGCCAGCAGCTCTACGAGAGGGACAATCTCTGAAGCTTTCTTT.

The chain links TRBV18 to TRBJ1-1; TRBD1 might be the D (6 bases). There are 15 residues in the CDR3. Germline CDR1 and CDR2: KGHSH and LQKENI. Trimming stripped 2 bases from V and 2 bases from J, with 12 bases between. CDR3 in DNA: TGTGCCAGCTCACCAAAAACAGGGATCAACACTGAAGCTTTCTTT. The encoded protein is CASSPKTGINTEAFF. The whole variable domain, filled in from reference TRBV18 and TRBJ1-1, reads NAGVMQNPRHLVRRRGQEARLRCSPMKGHSHVYWYRQLPEEGLKFMVYLQKENIIDESGMPKERFSAEFPKEGPSILRIQQVVRGDSAAYFCASSPKTGINTEAFFGQGTRLTVV.

The CDR3 protein is CASSPKYTGQETQYF. CDR3 bases: TGTGCCAGCTCACCAAAATACACAGGCCAAGAGACCCAGTACTTC. The chain joins TRBV18 to TRBJ2-5; maybe TRBD1 (5 bases). Germline V lookup: CDR1 KGHSH, CDR2 LQKENI. V gave up 2 bases and J gave up 1 base, with 11 bases separating them. The CDR3 is 15 residues long.

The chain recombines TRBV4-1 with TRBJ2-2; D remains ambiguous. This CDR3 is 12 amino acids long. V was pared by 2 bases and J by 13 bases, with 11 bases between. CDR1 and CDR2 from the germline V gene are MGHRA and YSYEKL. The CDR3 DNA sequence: TGCGCCAGCAGCCAAAGGTCGGGTAGGCTGTTTTTT. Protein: CASSQRSGRLFF.

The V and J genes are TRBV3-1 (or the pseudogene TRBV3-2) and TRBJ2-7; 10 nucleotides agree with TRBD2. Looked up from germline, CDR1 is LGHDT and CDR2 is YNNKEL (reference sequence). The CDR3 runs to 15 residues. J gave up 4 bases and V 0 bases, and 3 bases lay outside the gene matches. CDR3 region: CASSQDTSGNYEQYF. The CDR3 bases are TGTGCCAGCAGCCAAGATACTAGCGGGAATTACGAGCAGTACTTC.

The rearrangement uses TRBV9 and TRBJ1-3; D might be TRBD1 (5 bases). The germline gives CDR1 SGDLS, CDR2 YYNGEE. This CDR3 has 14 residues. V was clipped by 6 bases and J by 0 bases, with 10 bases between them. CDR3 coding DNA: TGTGCCAGCAAACCCCAGGGCTCTGGAAACACCATATATTTT. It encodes CASKPQGSGNTIYF.

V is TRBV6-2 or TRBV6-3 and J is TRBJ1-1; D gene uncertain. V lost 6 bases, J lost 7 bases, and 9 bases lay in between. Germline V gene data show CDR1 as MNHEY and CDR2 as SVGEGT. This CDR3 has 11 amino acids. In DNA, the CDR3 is TGTGCCAGCAGCTCGCACGGTGAAGCTTTCTTT. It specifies CASSSHGEAFF.

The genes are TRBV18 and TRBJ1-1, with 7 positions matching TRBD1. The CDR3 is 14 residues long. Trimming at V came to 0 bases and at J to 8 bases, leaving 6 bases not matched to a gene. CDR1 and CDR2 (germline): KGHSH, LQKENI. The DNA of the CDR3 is TGTGCCAGCTCACCACCGGGGACAGCCTTAGAAGCTTTCTTT. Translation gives CASSPPGTALEAFF.